The 21 T cell receptor beta chains below were found in one sample sequenced in a study of blood T cell repertoires in COVID-19. Libraries were prepared by immunoSEQ multiplex PCR; TCRdb keeps only in-frame clonotypes and omits some of them. The sample carries fewer than 300,000 clones, 88% recorded once. The specimen was peripheral blood. Every receptor here comes from a woman aged 25-40 years with acute or convalescent COVID-19.

The V and J genes are TRBV5-1 and TRBJ1-1; no definite D call. The CDR3 spans 14 residues. Trimming left V 4 bases short and J 1 base short, with 11 bases between. CDR1 is SGHRS, CDR2 YFSETQ, per germline. The CDR3 sequence: CASSPTGSNTEAFF. CDR3 bases: TGCGCCAGCAGCCCCACGGGATCGAACACTGAAGCTTTCTTT.

The chain recombines TRBV9 with TRBJ2-2; tentatively, D is TRBD1 (6 bases). CDR3 length equals 16 residues. V lost 2 bases and J lost 6, with 17 bases in between. Germline assignment: CDR1 SGDLS and CDR2 YYNGEE. Here the CDR3 reads CASSVSRGLNPGELFF. In DNA, the CDR3 is TGTGCCAGCAGCGTCAGCAGGGGCCTCAACCCCGGGGAGCTGTTTTTT.

The rearrangement uses TRBV19 and TRBJ2-1; 10 nucleotides agree with TRBD2. The CDR3 totals 15 residues. Germline V CDR1 and CDR2: LNHDA, SQIVND (reference sequence). The V gene end was trimmed by 6 bases and the J gene end by 8 bases; junction bases not matched to a gene: 10. The CDR3 nucleotides are TGTGCCAGTAGCACTATTACTAGCGGGATCGATGAGCAGTTCTTC. Translated: CASSTITSGIDEQFF.

The genes are TRBV12-3 or TRBV12-4 and TRBJ2-7; TRBD1 is a possible D gene (6 bases). Trimming pared 5 bases from V and 9 bases from J, leaving 11 bases between. This CDR3 has 11 amino acids. Here the CDR3 reads CASSPDRRQYF. DNA for the CDR3: TGTGCCAGCAGTCCCGACAGGAGGCAGTACTTC.

The chain couples TRBV19 to TRBJ1-5; D may be TRBD1 (6 bases). Germline CDR1 is LNHDA and CDR2 is SQIVND (reference sequence). V lost 3 bases to trimming and J lost 3 bases, with 9 bases between them. This CDR3 contains 14 residues. Here the CDR3 DNA reads TGTGCCAGTAGTATGACAGGCACCAATCAGCCCCAGCATTTT. It is translated as CASSMTGTNQPQHF. The variable domain in full, with the rest retrieved from reference TRBV19 and TRBJ1-5, is DGGITQSPKYLFRKEGQNVTLSCEQNLNHDAMYWYRQDPGQGLRLIYYSQIVNDFQKGDIAEGYSVSREKKESFPLTVTSAQKNPTAFYLCASSMTGTNQPQHFGDGTRLSIL.

This clone was observed a single time. The J gene is TRBJ2-3, the V gene TRBV9; 8 bases align to TRBD2. Germline values: CDR1 SGDLS, CDR2 YYNGEE. The CDR3 is 16 residues long. V shed 4 bases, J shed 0 bases, and the junction held 7 bases outside the gene matches. The CDR3 reads CASSQTGRASTDTQYF. The DNA for the CDR3 is TGTGCCAGCAGCCAAACCGGGAGGGCTAGCACAGATACGCAGTATTTT.

A single count supports this clone. The chain uses TRBV7-2 and TRBJ2-2, with 14 nucleotides matching TRBD2. The length of the CDR3 is 18 residues. V trimming: 5 bases; J trimming: 6 bases; junction bases outside the gene matches: 11. Germline V gene lookup returns CDR1 SGHTA and CDR2 FQGNSA. CDR3 residues: CASSPYSGTSGRSGELFF. CDR3 nucleotide sequence: TGTGCCAGCAGCCCCTATTCCGGGACTAGCGGGAGATCCGGGGAGCTGTTTTTT.

V usage is TRBV30 and J usage is TRBJ2-7; tentative D call: TRBD2 (5 bases). V was cut by 3 bases and J by 3 bases, with 12 bases left in between. Germline V CDR1 and CDR2: GTSNPN, SVGIG (reference sequence). This CDR3 has 13 residues. The DNA for the CDR3 is TGTGCCTGGAGAGTTCCGGGAAGCTACGAGCAGTACTTC. Encoded protein: CAWRVPGSYEQYF.

The chain carries TRBV4-2 and TRBJ2-1, with 10 bases that match TRBD2. CDR1 LGHNA and CDR2 YNFKEQ come from the germline V gene. CDR3 length equals 20 residues. V shed 0 bases, J shed 6 bases, and the junction held 17 bases outside the gene matches. This CDR3 is CASSQDRWTSGNQRGNEQFF. CDR3 in DNA: TGTGCCAGCAGCCAAGATCGATGGACTAGCGGAAATCAAAGGGGCAATGAGCAGTTCTTC.

The V and J genes are TRBV19 and TRBJ1-2; 8 nucleotides line up with TRBD1. The ends lost 7 bases at V and 8 bases at J; junction bases unmatched: 12. CDR1 and CDR2 from the germline V gene are LNHDA and SQIVND (reference sequence). This CDR3 is 14 amino acids long. The CDR3 loop is CASTPRTGISGYTF. CDR3 nucleotide sequence: TGTGCCAGTACCCCTCGGACAGGGATAAGCGGCTACACCTTC.

V usage is TRBV15 and J usage is TRBJ1-2, with TRBD1 identical over 8 bases. This CDR3 has 17 residues. The V segment lost 1 base and the J segment 4 bases; nucleotides outside the gene matches: 11. CDR1 is LNHNV, CDR2 YYDKDF, per germline (reference sequence). The CDR3 DNA is TGTGCCACCAGCAGAGCCATGGGGACAGGAATATCCTATGGCTACACCTTC. Protein: CATSRAMGTGISYGYTF.

This sequence joins TRBV20-1 and TRBJ2-7, with D perhaps TRBD2 (6 bases). V lost 3 bases and J lost 6, with 15 bases in between. The CDR3 has 13 amino acids. Per the germline V gene, CDR1 is DFQATT and CDR2 is SNEGSKA (reference sequence). The CDR3 bases are TGCAGTGCTAGTCGGAGGGCTGGGTTCGAGCAGTACTTC. The encoded protein is CSASRRAGFEQYF.

The chain is built from TRBV11-1 and TRBJ1-1; 8 bases are shared with TRBD1. Germline CDR1 is SGHAT and CDR2 is FQDESV (reference sequence). The V gene end was trimmed by 1 base and the J gene end by 4 bases; junction bases not matched to a gene: 5. The CDR3 contains 15 residues. CDR3 sequence: CASSLVQGGRTEAFF. CDR3 DNA sequence: TGTGCCAGCAGCTTAGTACAGGGGGGTCGCACTGAAGCTTTCTTT.

This clone showed up just once. Additional DNA sequences in this sample encode the identical CDR3. The rearrangement links TRBV10-3 to TRBJ2-2, with TRBD1 as a possible D gene (6 bases). The germline CDR1 and CDR2 sequences are ENHRY and SYGVKD. This CDR3 is built from 14 residues. Trimming shortened V by 3 bases and J by 6 bases, and 11 bases separated the two germline ends. The CDR3 reads CAISDLQGSGELFF. CDR3 sequence (DNA): TGTGCCATCAGTGATCTACAGGGCTCCGGGGAGCTGTTTTTT.

The chain recombines TRBV19 with TRBJ2-2; 7 nucleotides match TRBD2. V was clipped by 1 base and J by 5 bases; unmatched bases: 7. Germline CDR1 LNHDA, CDR2 SQIVND (reference sequence). The CDR3 extends over 16 amino acids. The CDR3 DNA reads as TGTGCCAGTAGTATAGGGCCAGCGGGGAGAACCGGGGAGCTGTTTTTT. Amino acids: CASSIGPAGRTGELFF.

The chain links TRBV7-9 to TRBJ2-3, with 11 bases matching TRBD2. This CDR3 region has 15 residues. In germline, CDR1 is SEHNR, CDR2 FQNEAQ (reference sequence). Trimming at V came to 5 bases and at J to 3 bases, leaving 4 bases not matched to a gene. CDR3 sequence reads: CASSTRLAGTDTQYF. CDR3 coding DNA: TGTGCCAGCAGCACTCGACTAGCGGGAACAGATACGCAGTATTTT.

J is TRBJ1-2 and V is TRBV19; D remains unclear. With 3 bases removed from V and 3 bases from J, the gap between germline ends came to 11 bases. Germline-derived CDR1 and CDR2 are LNHDA and SQIVND (reference sequence). CDR3 length: 14 amino acids. The CDR3 region is CASSIGIDYYGYTF. CDR3 in DNA: TGTGCCAGTAGTATCGGCATAGACTACTATGGCTACACCTTC.

Comment on this clone: Other DNA sequences in the same sample also yield this CDR3. The genes are TRBV7-2 and TRBJ2-3; TRBD2 aligns across 11 bases. Germline V CDR1 and CDR2: SGHTA, FQGNSA. V gave up 2 bases and J gave up 2 bases; unmatched junction bases: 3. The CDR3 is 16 amino acids. The CDR3 here is CASSLLAGGSTDTQYF. The CDR3 bases are TGTGCCAGCAGCTTACTAGCGGGAGGTTCCACAGATACGCAGTATTTT. Full variable domain (remainder filled in from reference TRBV7-2 and TRBJ2-3): GAGVSQSPSNKVTEKGKDVELRCDPISGHTALYWYRQSLGQGLEFLIYFQGNSAPDKSGLPSDRFSAERTGGSVSTLTIQRTQQEDSAVYLCASSLLAGGSTDTQYFGPGTRLTVL.

The gene calls are TRBV15 and TRBJ1-1; D is undetermined. Trimming took off 1 base at V and 4 bases at J, with 10 bases between the two ends. This CDR3 has 14 residues. Per the germline V gene, CDR1 is LNHNV and CDR2 is YYDKDF (reference sequence). For the CDR3, the DNA is TGTGCCACCAGCAGAGTTGAGGGTAGCACTGAAGCTTTCTTT. As protein: CATSRVEGSTEAFF. The full variable domain, with the rest looked up from reference TRBV15 and TRBJ1-1, is DAMVIQNPRYQVTQFGKPVTLSCSQTLNHNVMYWYQQKSSQAPKLLFHYYDKDFNNEADTPDNFQSRRPNTSFCFLDIRSPGLGDTAMYLCATSRVEGSTEAFFGQGTRLTVV.

The rearrangement uses TRBV7-9 and TRBJ1-2, with D possibly matching TRBD1 (6 bases). CDR3 size: 16 residues. V dropped 5 bases and J dropped 2 bases, with 18 bases sitting between them. Germline CDR1 reads SEHNR; CDR2 reads FQNEAQ (reference sequence). The CDR3 protein is CASSPGGGRGNYGYTF. The DNA of the CDR3 is TGTGCCAGCAGCCCCGGGGGGGGCCGTGGGAACTATGGCTACACCTTC.

This clone was recorded only once. The chain links TRBV6-5 to TRBJ1-4, with D perhaps TRBD1 (5 bases). The CDR3 has 14 residues. CDR1 is MNHEY, CDR2 SVGAGI, per germline. V shed 6 bases and J shed 3 bases, with 11 bases lying between them. DNA for the CDR3: TGTGCCAGCAGGACGGGGGGAGCTAATGAAAAACTGTTTTTT. The encoded protein is CASRTGGANEKLFF.